The 18 T cell receptor beta chains below were found in one sample sequenced in a study of monozygotic twins with inflammatory bowel disease. One entry per CDR3 protein, without DNA, is what TCRdb gives after re-calling the 5' RACE reads. The listing records more than 300,000 distinct CDR3 sequences. The sequenced material came from blood. The receptors were gathered from a human donor with ulcerative colitis or Crohn's disease, or a healthy co-twin of an affected twin (not recorded which).

The genes are TRBV3-1 and TRBJ2-7; TCRdb's assignment of TRBD1 cannot be checked, as there is no DNA. The germline V gene has CDR1 LGHDT and CDR2 YNNKEL (reference sequence). The CDR3 sequence is 15 residues long. The CDR3 spells CASSQEFRGIYEQYF.

The chain links TRBV7-2 to TRBJ1-2. Looked up from germline, CDR1 is SGHTA and CDR2 is FQGNSA. CDR3 length: 15 amino acids. CDR3 amino acids: CVSSFGRGGTYGYTF.

This sequence joins TRBV5-1 and TRBJ2-7; TCRdb reports TRBD1, a call that lacks DNA to check it against. Per germline, CDR1 SGHRS and CDR2 YFSETQ. This CDR3 spans 15 amino acids. CDR3 sequence reads: CASRDRDRASYEQYF.

The rearrangement joins TRBV7-9 to TRBJ2-3; the D call of TRBD2 rests on TCRdb alone, since no DNA is present to check it. Germline CDR1 reads SEHNR; CDR2 reads FQNEAQ (reference sequence). This CDR3 comprises 13 residues. CDR3 in amino acids: CAGGEGPTDTQYF. The variable domain in full, with the rest retrieved from reference TRBV7-9 and TRBJ2-3, is DTGVSQNPRHKITKRGQNVTFRCDPISEHNRLYWYRQTLGQGPEFLTYFQNEAQLEKSRLLSDRFSAERPKGSFSTLEIQRTEQGDSAMYLCAGGEGPTDTQYFGPGTRLTVL.

This chain joins TRBV9 and TRBJ2-1; no DNA is available, so the TRBD1 call from TCRdb remains unchecked. Germline values: CDR1 SGDLS, CDR2 YYNGEE. The CDR3 loop spans 14 amino acids. Here the CDR3 reads CASSVQGEYNEQFF.

V usage is TRBV5-6 and J usage is TRBJ2-1; TCRdb gives TRBD2 as the D gene, but with no DNA this cannot be confirmed. The CDR3 is 15 residues long. Germline V CDR1 and CDR2: SGHDT, YYEEEE. The CDR3: CASSSRTSGGVEQFF.

This chain links TRBV18 with TRBJ2-7; no DNA is available, so the TRBD1 call from TCRdb remains unchecked. CDR3 length: 13 residues. Germline V gives CDR1 KGHSH, CDR2 LQKENI. The CDR3 spells CASSQGQIYEQYF.

The chain links TRBV27 to TRBJ2-7; TCRdb indicates TRBD2, and absent DNA this call remains unverified. Germline V CDR1 and CDR2: MNHEY, SMNVEV (reference sequence). The CDR3 loop spans 17 amino acids. CDR3 residues: CASSLSIITAGAYEQYF.

The chain combines TRBV24-1 with TRBJ1-4; as DNA is missing, the TRBD1 call by TCRdb cannot be tested. There are 15 residues in the CDR3. Germline V lookup: CDR1 KGHDR, CDR2 SFDVKD. CDR3 in amino acids: CATSEGGQPNEKLFF.

This rearrangement joins TRBV20-1 to TRBJ1-2. This CDR3 has 12 amino acids. The germline gives CDR1 DFQATT, CDR2 SNEGSKA (reference sequence). The CDR3 sequence is CSARKQNYGYTF.

This chain links TRBV11-2 with TRBJ2-2; checking the TCRdb D call of TRBD1 is not possible without DNA. Germline CDR1 reads SGHAT; CDR2 reads FQNNGV. The CDR3 is made up of 15 amino acids. CDR3 loop: CASSPRGRDTGELFF.

The rearrangement joins TRBV6-2 or TRBV6-3 to TRBJ2-3; TCRdb's D gene call, TRBD2, goes unchecked for lack of DNA. CDR3 length: 14 residues. Germline CDR1 is MNHEY and CDR2 is SVGEGT. This CDR3 is CASSYPRTPDTQYF.

The chain is built from TRBV30 and TRBJ2-7. From germline, CDR1 is GTSNPN and CDR2 SVGIG (reference sequence). CDR3 size: 12 residues. CDR3 region: CAWSRDRYEQYF.

The V gene is TRBV20-1, the J gene TRBJ1-5; the D gene TCRdb calls, TRBD1, cannot be checked with no DNA. The CDR3 totals 12 residues. The germline gives CDR1 DFQATT, CDR2 SNEGSKA (reference sequence). CDR3 region: CSARSGHQPQHF.

The CDR3: CASSFTGGRNQPQHF. V and J are TRBV18 and TRBJ1-5; TCRdb calls TRBD1, which cannot be checked without DNA. The length of the CDR3 is 15 residues. CDR1 is KGHSH and CDR2 is LQKENI in the germline V gene.

The chain combines TRBV19 with TRBJ1-2. Germline V gives CDR1 LNHDA, CDR2 SQIVND (reference sequence). The length of the CDR3 is 14 residues. The CDR3 protein is CASSIGLSYYGYTF.

This chain joins TRBV27 and TRBJ2-7; TCRdb's D gene call, TRBD1, goes unchecked for lack of DNA. The CDR3 extends over 12 amino acids. The germline V gene encodes CDR1 MNHEY and CDR2 SMNVEV (reference sequence). CDR3 loop: CASREGVNEQYF.

V is TRBV20-1 and J is TRBJ2-3; TCRdb calls TRBD1, which cannot be checked without DNA. Germline values: CDR1 DFQATT, CDR2 SNEGSKA (reference sequence). The CDR3 consists of 16 residues. CDR3 amino acids: CSATGQGDVPTDTQYF.